This T cell receptor beta chain was captured by sequencing in a study of blood T cell repertoires in COVID-19. Original processing notes: Amplifying reference gene primers gave estimates of nucleated cell counts. Libraries were prepared by immunoSEQ multiplex PCR; TCRdb keeps only in-frame clonotypes and omits some of them. V, J and clone size reflect that table, while D and trimming were determined from the DNA. Of about 250,000 clones in the sample, approximately 89% are singletons; the top ten hold 1.5% to 2%. The material sequenced was peripheral blood. The origin of this receptor is a woman aged 60-70 years who had recovered from COVID-19.

The CDR3 sequence: CSASGTPSQHF. The DNA for the CDR3 is TGCAGTGCTAGCGGGACACCGTCCCAGCATTTT. The genes are TRBV20-1 and TRBJ1-5, with a weak D call TRBD1 (6 bases). The CDR3 is 11 residues long. V lost 3 bases and J lost 11, with 11 bases in between. Germline V CDR1 and CDR2: DFQATT, SNEGSKA (reference sequence).